This T cell receptor (beta chain) is from a study of OX40 agonist ivuxolimab in advanced cancers. Across the whole study: Patients were treated with ivuxolimab, an agonistic anti-OX40 (CD134) antibody. Patients received intravenous ivuxolimab every 2 weeks at 0.01 to 10 mg/kg. Averaging roughly 60 years in age, with a range of about 20 to 90, the cohort was approximately 84% male.

The assay was immunoSEQ multiplex PCR, and TCRdb's table has in-frame clones only and misses some. The sample lists under 45,000 clones, roughly 80% occurring once. The CDR3 consists of 11 residues. Germline V lookup: CDR1 DFQATT, CDR2 SNEGSKA (reference sequence). The V and J ends lost 7 bases and 5 bases respectively, with 11 bases between them. This clone was detected a few times. The sequencing here drew on CD4+ or CD8+ T cells sorted from blood, taken in a trial of the OX40 agonist ivuxolimab. The chain recombines TRBV20-1 with TRBJ1-2; D is unclear. This clonotype was sampled from an adult with an advanced solid tumor such as melanoma, head and neck, liver or kidney cancer. CDR3 DNA sequence: TGCAGTGTTAGCACCGATTATGGCTACACCTTC. It is translated as CSVSTDYGYTF.